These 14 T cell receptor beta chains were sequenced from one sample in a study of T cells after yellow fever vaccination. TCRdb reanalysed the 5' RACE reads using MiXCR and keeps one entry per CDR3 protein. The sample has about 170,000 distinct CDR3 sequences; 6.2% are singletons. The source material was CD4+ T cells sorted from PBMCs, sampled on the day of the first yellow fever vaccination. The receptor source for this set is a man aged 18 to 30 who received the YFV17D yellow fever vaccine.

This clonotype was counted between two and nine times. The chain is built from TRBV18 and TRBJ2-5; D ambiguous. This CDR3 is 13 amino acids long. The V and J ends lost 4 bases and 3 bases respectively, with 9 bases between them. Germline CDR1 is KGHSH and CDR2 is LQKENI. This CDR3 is CASSQTQEETQYF. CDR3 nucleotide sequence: TGTGCCAGCTCACAGACGCAGGAAGAGACCCAGTACTTC.

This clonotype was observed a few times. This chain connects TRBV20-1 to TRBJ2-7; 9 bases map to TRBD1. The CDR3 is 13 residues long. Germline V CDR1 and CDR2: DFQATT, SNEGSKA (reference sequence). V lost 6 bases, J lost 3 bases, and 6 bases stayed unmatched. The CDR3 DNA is TGCAGTGCGTGGGGACAGGGAGGCTACGAGCAGTACTTC. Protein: CSAWGQGGYEQYF.

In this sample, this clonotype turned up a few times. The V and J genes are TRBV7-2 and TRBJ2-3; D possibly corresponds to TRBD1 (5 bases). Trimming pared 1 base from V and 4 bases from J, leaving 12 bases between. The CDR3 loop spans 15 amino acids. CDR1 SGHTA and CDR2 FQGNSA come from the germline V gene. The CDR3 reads CASSLVTRGADTQYF. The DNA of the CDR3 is TGTGCCAGCAGCTTAGTTACAAGGGGCGCAGATACGCAGTATTTT.

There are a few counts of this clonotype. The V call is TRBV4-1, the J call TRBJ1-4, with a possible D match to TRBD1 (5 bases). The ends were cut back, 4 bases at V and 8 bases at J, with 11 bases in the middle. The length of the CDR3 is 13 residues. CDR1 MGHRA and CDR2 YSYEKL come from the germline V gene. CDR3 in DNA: TGCGCCAGCAGCCGCCAACAGGAGGAAAAACTGTTTTTT. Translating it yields CASSRQQEEKLFF.

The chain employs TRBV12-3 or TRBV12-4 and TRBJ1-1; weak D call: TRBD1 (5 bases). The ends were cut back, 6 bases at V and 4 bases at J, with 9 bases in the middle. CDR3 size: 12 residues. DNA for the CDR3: TGTGCCAGCAGGCAGGGTCGCACTGAAGCTTTCTTT. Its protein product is CASRQGRTEAFF.

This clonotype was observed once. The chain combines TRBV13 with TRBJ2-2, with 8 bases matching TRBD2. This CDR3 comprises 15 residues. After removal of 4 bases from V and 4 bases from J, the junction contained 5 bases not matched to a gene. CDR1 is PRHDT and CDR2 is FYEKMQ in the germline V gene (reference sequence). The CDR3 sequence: CASSWGLVITGELFF. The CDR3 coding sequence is TGTGCCAGCAGCTGGGGACTAGTGATCACCGGGGAGCTGTTTTTT. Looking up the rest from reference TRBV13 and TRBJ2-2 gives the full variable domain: AAGVIQSPRHLIKEKRETATLKCYPIPRHDTVYWYQQGPGQDPQFLISFYEKMQSDKGSIPDRFSAQQFSDYHSELNMSSLELGDSALYFCASSWGLVITGELFFGEGSRLTVL.

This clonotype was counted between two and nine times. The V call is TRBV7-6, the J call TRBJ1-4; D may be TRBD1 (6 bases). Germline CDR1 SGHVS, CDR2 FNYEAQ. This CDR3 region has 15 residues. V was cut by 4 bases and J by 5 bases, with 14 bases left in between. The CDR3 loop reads CASSSLRGGNEKLFF. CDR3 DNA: TGTGCCAGCAGCTCCCTGAGGGGGGGGAATGAAAAACTGTTTTTT.

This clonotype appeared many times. CDR3 sequence: CASSEGIFTGELFF. As DNA, the CDR3 is TGCGCCAGCAGTGAGGGCATATTCACCGGGGAGCTGTTTTTT. This rearrangement joins TRBV10-1 to TRBJ2-2; D gene uncertain. The CDR3 sequence is 14 residues long. Germline-derived CDR1 and CDR2 are WNHNN and SYGVQD (reference sequence). The V end was cut by 2 bases, the J end by 4 bases, with 8 bases between.

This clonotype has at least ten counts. The CDR3 loop is CASRANELSNEQFF. CDR3 sequence (DNA): TGCGCCAGCAGGGCCAATGAACTTTCCAATGAGCAGTTCTTC. The chain is built from TRBV5-1 and TRBJ2-1; D is uncertain. CDR1 and CDR2 from the germline V gene are SGHRS and YFSETQ. The CDR3 loop spans 14 amino acids. Trimming cost V 5 bases and J 6 bases, with 15 bases left between them. Using reference TRBV5-1 and TRBJ2-1 for the parts outside the CDR3, the full variable domain is KAGVTQTPRYLIKTRGQQVTLSCSPISGHRSVSWYQQTPGQGLQFLFEYFSETQRNKGNFPGRFSGRQFSNSRSEMNVSTLELGDSALYLCASRANELSNEQFFGPGTRLTVL.

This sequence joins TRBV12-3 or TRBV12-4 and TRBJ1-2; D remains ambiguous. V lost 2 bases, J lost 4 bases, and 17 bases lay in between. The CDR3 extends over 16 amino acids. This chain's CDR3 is CASSLRRLTELYGYTF. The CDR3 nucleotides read TGTGCCAGCAGTTTAAGGAGACTAACAGAGCTCTATGGCTACACCTTC.

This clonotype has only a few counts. As DNA, the CDR3 is TGCGCCAGCAGCTTGGCCTGGGGCTCCGAGCAGTACGTC. Translated: CASSLAWGSEQYV. The chain employs TRBV5-1 and TRBJ2-7; TRBD1 might be the D (5 bases). This CDR3 has 13 amino acids. CDR1 SGHRS and CDR2 YFSETQ come from the germline V gene. V was trimmed by 0 bases and J by 6 bases, leaving 10 bases between them.

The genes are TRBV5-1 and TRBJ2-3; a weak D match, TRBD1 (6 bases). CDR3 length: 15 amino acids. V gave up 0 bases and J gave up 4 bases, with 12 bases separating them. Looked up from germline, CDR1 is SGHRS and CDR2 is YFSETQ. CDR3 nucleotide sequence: TGCGCCAGCAGCTTGGAGAAACAGGGCCCAGATACGCAGTATTTT. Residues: CASSLEKQGPDTQYF.

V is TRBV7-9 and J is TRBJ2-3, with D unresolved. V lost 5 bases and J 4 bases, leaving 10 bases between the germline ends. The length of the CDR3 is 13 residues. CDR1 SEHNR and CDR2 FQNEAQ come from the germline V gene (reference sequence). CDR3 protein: CASSPLGADTQYF. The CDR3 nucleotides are TGTGCCAGCAGCCCCCTTGGGGCAGATACGCAGTATTTT.

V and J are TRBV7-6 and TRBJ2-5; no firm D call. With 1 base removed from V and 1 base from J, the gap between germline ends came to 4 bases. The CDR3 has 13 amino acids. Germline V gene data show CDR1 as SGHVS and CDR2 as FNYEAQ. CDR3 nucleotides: TGTGCCAGCAGCTTAGGGGCCCAAGAGACCCAGTACTTC. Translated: CASSLGAQETQYF.